The 20 T cell receptor beta chains given below trace back to one sample, sequenced in a study of T-cell memory formation after mild COVID-19. TCRdb re-called the 5' RACE reads with MiXCR, one entry per CDR3 protein. The sample includes 250,000 to 350,000 distinct CDR3 sequences, 15% to 20% of them seen just once. The sample comprised PBMCs or a T cell subset sorted from them (not recorded which). Source of these receptors: a man in his late teens or twenties who had mild COVID-19 (a few samples of this study predate the infection). Cell type and time point are not known.

The rearrangement links TRBV4-1 to TRBJ1-5; D unresolved. Germline lookup yields CDR1 MGHRA and CDR2 YSYEKL. The CDR3 is made up of 15 amino acids. V lost 0 bases and J lost 5, with 11 bases in between. The CDR3 sequence: CASSQDQGPYQPQHF. CDR3 nucleotide sequence: TGCGCCAGCAGCCAAGATCAAGGGCCTTATCAGCCCCAGCATTTT.

This chain joins TRBV5-1 and TRBJ2-7; 9 nucleotides agree with TRBD1. This CDR3 comprises 14 residues. J was trimmed by 9 bases and V by 0 bases; bases with no gene match: 7. Germline V gives CDR1 SGHRS, CDR2 YFSETQ. CDR3 DNA: TGCGCCAGCAGCTTGGTAGGGACAGGGTCCCTGCAGTACGTC. Its protein product is CASSLVGTGSLQYV.

The genes are TRBV3-1 and TRBJ2-5; D is perhaps TRBD2 (6 bases). Germline V gene lookup returns CDR1 LGHDT and CDR2 YNNKEL (reference sequence). V was clipped by 0 bases and J by 5 bases, with 10 bases between them. There are 14 residues in the CDR3. DNA for the CDR3: TGTGCCAGCAGCCAAGAGGCTAGCGCGGAGACCCAGTACTTC. Translation gives CASSQEASAETQYF.

There are many counts of this clonotype. The chain carries TRBV11-2 and TRBJ1-2; the match to TRBD1 covers 8 bases. Germline V gene lookup returns CDR1 SGHAT and CDR2 FQNNGV. This CDR3 spans 13 amino acids. V shed 5 bases and J 7 bases; nucleotides not matched to a gene: 6. CDR3 sequence (DNA): TGTGCCAGCAGCACGACAGGGGCGGTTGGCTACACCTTC. This encodes CASSTTGAVGYTF.

This clonotype was counted only a few times. The rearrangement joins TRBV12-3 or TRBV12-4 to TRBJ1-1; D gene unclear. Trimming shortened V by 3 bases and J by 3 bases, and 14 bases separated the two germline ends. The length of the CDR3 is 15 residues. CDR3 in DNA: TGTGCCAGCAGTTTTTATAGGACGGCGGACACTGAAGCTTTCTTT. Translating it yields CASSFYRTADTEAFF.

The chain couples TRBV5-1 to TRBJ2-2; TRBD2 matches 9 bases. The CDR3 runs 16 residues. V lost 0 bases to trimming and J lost 0 bases; unmatched junction nucleotides: 0. The germline CDR1 and CDR2 sequences are SGHRS and YFSETQ. The CDR3 sequence is CASSLASGANTGELFF. The CDR3 DNA reads as TGCGCCAGCAGCTTGGCTAGCGGGGCGAACACCGGGGAGCTGTTTTTT.

V usage is TRBV4-1 and J usage is TRBJ2-1; the D is unclear. CDR1 MGHRA and CDR2 YSYEKL come from the germline V gene. This CDR3 has 11 residues. Trimming removed 0 bases at V and 15 bases at J, with 9 bases between. The CDR3 DNA follows: TGCGCCAGCAGCCAAGATCTCGACCTGTTCTTC. This sequence encodes CASSQDLDLFF.

V gene TRBV13 combines with J gene TRBJ2-7; D possibly corresponds to TRBD2 (7 bases). The V gene's germline CDR1 is PRHDT and CDR2 FYEKMQ (reference sequence). The CDR3 is 15 residues long. Deletions cut 5 bases from V and 4 bases from J, with 18 bases between. The CDR3 region has the DNA TGTGCCAGCAGCCCAATTTCGGGGGGCGATTACGAGCAGTACTTC. Encoded protein: CASSPISGGDYEQYF.

The V and J genes are TRBV12-3 or TRBV12-4 and TRBJ2-7, with 7 nucleotides matching TRBD2. The CDR3 has 12 residues. V was pared by 5 bases and J by 6 bases, with 4 bases of the junction left unmatched. This CDR3 is CASSPSGGEQYF. DNA for the CDR3: TGTGCCAGCAGTCCCTCGGGGGGCGAGCAGTACTTC.

This clonotype was seen only a few times. The chain links TRBV7-6 to TRBJ2-5; possible D gene TRBD2, 5 bases. The CDR3 is made up of 16 amino acids. V lost 6 bases and J lost 1, with 18 bases in between. Germline-derived CDR1 and CDR2 are SGHVS and FNYEAQ. The CDR3 bases are TGTGCCAGCAGGCGGACTTATCAGCGGAGCCAAGAGACCCAGTACTTC. Its translation: CASRRTYQRSQETQYF.

This clonotype was seen at least ten times. The chain is built from TRBV7-2 and TRBJ2-2; 10 positions agree with TRBD2. Germline V gene sequence: CDR1 SGHTA, CDR2 FQGNSA. The V gene end was trimmed by 1 base and the J gene end by 4 bases; junction bases not matched to a gene: 15. CDR3 length equals 20 residues. CDR3 residues: CASSLGGRWERGGVTGELFF. CDR3 bases: TGTGCCAGCAGCTTAGGGGGGCGCTGGGAGCGGGGGGGCGTCACCGGGGAGCTGTTTTTT.

This clonotype appeared many times. V is TRBV6-1 and J is TRBJ2-7, with a weak D call TRBD1 (5 bases). V was clipped by 0 bases and J by 6 bases, with 12 bases between them. Germline-derived CDR1 and CDR2 are MNHNS and SASEGT. The CDR3 spans 14 residues. The CDR3 here is CASSEARQGSEQYF. In nucleotides, the CDR3 is TGTGCCAGCAGTGAAGCGAGGCAGGGCTCCGAGCAGTACTTC.

This chain connects TRBV7-3 to TRBJ2-3; 13 nucleotides match TRBD2. The CDR3 length is 17 residues. J lost 1 base, V lost 4 bases, and 5 bases had no gene match. Germline V gives CDR1 SGHTA, CDR2 FQGTGA. The CDR3 nucleotides are TGTGCCAGCAGCTCGGGACTAGCGGGGCTAGGCACAGATACGCAGTATTTT. Its translation is CASSSGLAGLGTDTQYF.

This clonotype appeared many times. The rearrangement joins TRBV7-9 to TRBJ1-5; D is unclear. The CDR3 extends over 12 amino acids. V was cut by 6 bases and J by 3 bases, with 6 bases left in between. Germline V gene lookup returns CDR1 SEHNR and CDR2 FQNEAQ (reference sequence). CDR3 protein: CASSQNNQPQHF. The CDR3 DNA reads TGTGCCAGCAGTCAGAACAATCAGCCCCAGCATTTT.

As regards this clonotype: A much larger clonotype is one base distant, so this may be a read error. This chain joins TRBV7-2 and TRBJ1-2; tentative D call: TRBD1 (6 bases). The germline gives CDR1 SGHTA, CDR2 FQGNSA. Trimming stripped 5 bases from V and 13 bases from J, with 23 bases between. CDR3 size: 14 residues. CDR3 DNA sequence: TGTGCCAGCAGCGGTTGGGACAAAAGTGTCAGGTGCACCTTC. It encodes CASSGWDKSVRCTF.

This clonotype was seen only a few times. The J gene is TRBJ2-7, the V gene TRBV7-9; no definite D call. Per germline, CDR1 SEHNR and CDR2 FQNEAQ (reference sequence). V gave up 5 bases and J gave up 2 bases, with 13 bases separating them. The CDR3 runs 14 residues. CDR3 residues: CASSSTSGPYEQYF. CDR3 nucleotides: TGTGCCAGCAGCAGTACCTCAGGCCCCTACGAGCAGTACTTC.

The gene calls are TRBV7-8 and TRBJ2-7; D remains unclear. Germline assignment: CDR1 SGHVS and CDR2 FQNEAQ. The CDR3 consists of 13 residues. V lost 5 bases to trimming and J lost 2 bases, with 10 bases between them. The CDR3 coding sequence is TGTGCCAGCAGCGCAAGCCGGACCTACGAGCAGTACTTC. This translates into CASSASRTYEQYF.

This clonotype was detected many times. V and J are TRBV7-6 and TRBJ2-7, with D unresolved. The CDR3 consists of 15 residues. In germline, CDR1 is SGHVS, CDR2 FNYEAQ. Trimming removed 0 bases at V and 2 bases at J, with 11 bases between. The CDR3 bases are TGTGCCAGCAGCTTAGCGGTGGGGTGGACCTACGAGCAGTACGTC. This translates into CASSLAVGWTYEQYV.

This clonotype has just a few counts. The genes are TRBV5-8 and TRBJ1-4; D remains unclear. CDR3 length equals 16 residues. Germline V gene sequence: CDR1 SGHTS, CDR2 YDEGEE. V lost 3 bases and J 0 bases, leaving 12 bases between the germline ends. CDR3 nucleotides: TGTGCCAGCAGCTCCGCTTCCCCGTCAACTAATGAAAAACTGTTTTTT. This codes for CASSSASPSTNEKLFF.

This clonotype was seen at least ten times. V gene TRBV6-5 combines with J gene TRBJ2-5; 10 nucleotides align to TRBD2. CDR1 and CDR2 from the germline V gene are MNHEY and SVGAGI. The junction had 6 bases not matched to a gene; V was cut back by 6 bases and J by 5 bases. The CDR3 is made up of 14 amino acids. CDR3 region: CASSLGLAKETQYF. CDR3 sequence (DNA): TGTGCCAGCAGCTTGGGACTAGCGAAGGAGACCCAGTACTTC.